This T cell receptor beta chain was identified during a study of OX40 agonist ivuxolimab in advanced cancers. Overall study: Treatment of patients was with ivuxolimab, an agonistic anti-OX40 (CD134) antibody. A mean age of about 59 years, range about 20 to 85, was recorded, and 70% to 85% were male.

TCRdb's copy holds only in-frame clones and misses some; the assay was immunoSEQ multiplex PCR. The data contain tens of thousands of clones, about nine tenths of them singletons. In germline, CDR1 is MDHEN, CDR2 SYDVKM. This CDR3 spans 16 amino acids. Trimming cost V 10 bases and J 8 bases; bases outside gene matches: 16. The chain is built from TRBV28 and TRBJ1-6; 8 positions match TRBD1. The source of this sequence is an adult with an advanced solid tumor such as melanoma, head and neck, liver or kidney cancer. The specimen was CD4+ or CD8+ T cells sorted from blood, collected in a trial of the OX40 agonist ivuxolimab. In DNA, the CDR3 is TGTGCCACCTACTCAAAGGACAGGGCTTCCGATTCACCCCTCCACTTT. Protein product: CATYSKDRASDSPLHF.